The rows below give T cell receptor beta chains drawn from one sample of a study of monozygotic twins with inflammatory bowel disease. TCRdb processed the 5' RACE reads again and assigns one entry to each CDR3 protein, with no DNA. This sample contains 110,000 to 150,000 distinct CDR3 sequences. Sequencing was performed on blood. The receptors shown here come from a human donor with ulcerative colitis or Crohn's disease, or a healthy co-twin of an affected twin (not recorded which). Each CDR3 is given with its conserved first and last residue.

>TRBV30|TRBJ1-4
CAWRERGDNEKLFF
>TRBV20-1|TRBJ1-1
CSASPGTGNTEAFF
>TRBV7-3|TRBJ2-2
CASSLRGNTGELFF
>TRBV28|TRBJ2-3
CASSSRTSAATDTQYF
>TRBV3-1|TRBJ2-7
CASSPGQAAYEQYF
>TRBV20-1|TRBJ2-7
CSATGHSSYEQYF
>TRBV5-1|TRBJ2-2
CASSWDINTGELFF
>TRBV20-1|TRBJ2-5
CSARDIGTGMGDQYF
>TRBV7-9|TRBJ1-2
CASSPSGADYGYTF
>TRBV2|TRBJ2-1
CAGKTSGDNEQFF
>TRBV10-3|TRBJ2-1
CAIGGEAPYNEQFF
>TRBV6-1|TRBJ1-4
CASRGTALNEKLFF
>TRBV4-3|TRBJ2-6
CASSQDIVRHGANVLTF
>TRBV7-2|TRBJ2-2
CASKILNTGELFF
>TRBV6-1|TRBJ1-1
CASSRYRGTEAFF
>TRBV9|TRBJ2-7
CASSVAVTGLHEQYF
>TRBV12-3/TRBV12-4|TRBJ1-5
CASSFRSNQPQHF
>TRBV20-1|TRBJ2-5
CSARQGLAGETQYF
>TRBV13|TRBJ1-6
CASSRTGENSPLHF
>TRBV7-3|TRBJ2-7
CASSVQGAQEQYF
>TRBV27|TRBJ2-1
CASRFSSGVNNEQFF
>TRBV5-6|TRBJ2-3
CASSLAVTSGSPDTQYF
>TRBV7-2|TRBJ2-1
CASSLAAGSYNEQFF
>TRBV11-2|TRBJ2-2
CASSLDPGDHTGELFF
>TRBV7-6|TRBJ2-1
CASSLVETSGNEQFF
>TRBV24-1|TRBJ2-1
CATSDSEDRGNEQFF
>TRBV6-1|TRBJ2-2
CASSVKNTGELFF
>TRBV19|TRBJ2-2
CASSDGSGSAVGTGELFF
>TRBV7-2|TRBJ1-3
CASSSRGLPSSGNTIYF
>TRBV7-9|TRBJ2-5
CASSPSGMTETQYF
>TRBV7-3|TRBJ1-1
CASTSTGLGTEAFF
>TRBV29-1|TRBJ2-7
CSVEPITGTYEQYF
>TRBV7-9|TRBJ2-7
CASSLIGLGYEQYF
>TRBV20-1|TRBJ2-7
CSAPEPTYEQYF
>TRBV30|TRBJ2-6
CASTGIPLSGANVLTF
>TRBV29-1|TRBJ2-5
CSTRAAGEETQYF
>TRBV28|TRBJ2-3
CASSLGPTGYTDTQYF
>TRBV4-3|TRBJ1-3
CASSPQKDSGNTIYF
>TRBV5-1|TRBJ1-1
CASSATVATEAFF
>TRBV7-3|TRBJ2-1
CASSPGPPAGNEQFF
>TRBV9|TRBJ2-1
CATATSFRPYNEQFF